This T cell receptor (beta chain) was documented in a study of identical twins. Broader study findings: Invariant MAIT and iNKT cells are populations that could partly confound zero-insertion analyses. Abundant beta clonotypes from cord blood had fewer insertions, unlike memory repertoires, which showed none. Instead of following the same donors, the conclusions were based on cross-sectional statistical analysis.

Every donor was a healthy Caucasian. The CDR3 totals 16 residues. Trimming cost V 6 bases and J 3 bases; bases outside gene matches: 9. From germline, CDR1 is MNHEY and CDR2 SVGAGI. The sample holds a few counts of this clonotype. No antigen is known for it. Each CDR3 protein is one row after TCRdb ran MiXCR on the 5' RACE reads. The data show a few hundred thousand distinct CDR3 sequences, with 9.6% seen just once and 2.5% to 3.5% held by the top ten. The same sample was also used in a study of yellow fever vaccine responses in identical twins.

The V and J genes are TRBV6-5 and TRBJ2-7; 12 bases line up with TRBD2. Sequencing was performed on PBMCs. The clonotype was recovered from a woman aged 18 to 35 in good health. This CDR3 reads CASRLTSGRGNYEQYF. DNA for the CDR3: TGTGCCAGCAGATTGACTAGCGGGAGAGGTAACTACGAGCAGTACTTC.